The following is a T cell receptor beta chain sequence with its context. Its antigen is still unknown. The entry originates in a study of cytomegalovirus exposure and HLA in healthy donors. In the study overall: Earlier, fewer than 140 million unique TCR beta sequences were recovered from approximately 180 million T cells by an analysis.

Germline V gives CDR1 MNHNS, CDR2 SASEGT. The CDR3 has 15 residues. V trimming: 5 bases; J trimming: 3 bases; junction bases outside the gene matches: 7. The primer mix had 60 Vbeta and 13 Jbeta primers. Only in-frame clones appear in the TCRdb table, and some are missing; sequencing was by immunoSEQ multiplex PCR. The table lists roughly 87,000 clones, more than 70% of them singletons, with about 4% in the top ten. Regarding the study as a whole: The study found most TCR sequences rare, yet found some public TCRs in many donors.

The clonotype originates from a man aged 60 to 69 in good health and CMV-seronegative. This chain joins TRBV6-1 and TRBJ1-2; 9 bases agree with TRBD1. Sequencing input: PBMCs. CDR3 in amino acids: CASSFEGQGDYGYTF. The CDR3 region has the DNA TGTGCCAGCAGTTTCGAGGGACAGGGTGACTATGGCTACACCTTC.